These 17 T cell receptor beta chains share one sample of origin, sequenced in a study of beta chain features in type 1 diabetes. Study results and limitations: Moderate but significant shortening of TCRB CDR3s was recorded in all four CD4+ subsets from Type 1 diabetes patients.

All of the isolated RNA was reverse transcribed, so expressed TCRB transcripts were sequenced. Sequencing used immunoSEQ multiplex PCR; TCRdb keeps in-frame clones, though not all of them. Of around 100,000 clones in the sample, roughly 28% were seen once. For these TCRs, the target antigens are not known. The sequenced sample consisted of central memory CD4+ T cells from blood. Source of these receptors: a woman aged 18 to 35 with type 1 diabetes.

The chain joins TRBV19 to TRBJ1-2; D might be TRBD1 (6 bases). Trimming left V 5 bases short and J 2 bases short, with 21 bases between. The germline V gene encodes CDR1 LNHDA and CDR2 SQIVND (reference sequence). This CDR3 has 17 residues. CDR3 coding DNA: TGTGCCAGTAGTTACACCCCGAGGGGGTCTGGGAACTATGGCTACACCTTC. Residues: CASSYTPRGSGNYGYTF.

The rearrangement links TRBV2 to TRBJ1-2; D is unclear. Trimming took off 6 bases at V and 7 bases at J, with 18 bases between the two ends. Germline V lookup: CDR1 SNHLY, CDR2 FYNNEI. The CDR3 is made up of 14 amino acids. The DNA for the CDR3 is TGTGCCAGCAGCCCCGTGATTGGCGGCAGTGGCTACACCTTC. Protein sequence: CASSPVIGGSGYTF.

This chain joins TRBV28 and TRBJ2-1, with 14 bases that match TRBD2. V shed 4 bases, J shed 8 bases, and the junction held 4 bases outside the gene matches. This CDR3 is built from 15 residues. Germline V CDR1 and CDR2: MDHEN, SYDVKM. The CDR3 DNA follows: TGTGCCAGCAGTTCTCCGGGACTAGCGGGAGATGAGCAGTTCTTC. Its translation is CASSSPGLAGDEQFF.

The CDR3 loop is CASSTGIGKQPQHF. DNA of the CDR3: TGCGCCAGCAGTACAGGGATCGGGAAGCAGCCCCAGCATTTT. This chain uses TRBV4-1 with TRBJ1-5; TRBD1 is a possible D gene (6 bases). The CDR3 contains 14 residues. V was clipped by 6 bases and J by 7 bases, with 16 bases between them. Germline V gene data show CDR1 as MGHRA and CDR2 as YSYEKL.

The gene calls are TRBV13 and TRBJ1-1; a possible D gene is TRBD1 (6 bases). CDR1 and CDR2 (germline): PRHDT, FYEKMQ (reference sequence). The germline V and J ends were trimmed by 2 bases and 1 base, with 17 bases remaining between them. The CDR3 runs 17 residues. The CDR3 nucleotides read TGTGCCAGCAGCTTATCAACAGGGAGAATTAGGAACACTGAAGCTTTCTTT. Translated: CASSLSTGRIRNTEAFF.

This clone was detected only a few times. CDR3: CASAPGGRGFTDTQYF. DNA for the CDR3: TGTGCCAGCGCCCCGGGCGGGAGAGGTTTCACAGATACGCAGTATTTT. The J gene is TRBJ2-3, the V gene TRBV28, with 7 bases lining up with TRBD2. The germline gives CDR1 MDHEN, CDR2 SYDVKM. After removal of 8 bases from V and 2 bases from J, the junction contained 13 bases not matched to a gene. This CDR3 comprises 16 residues. Drawing the rest from reference TRBV28 and TRBJ2-3, the complete variable domain is DVKVTQSSRYLVKRTGEKVFLECVQDMDHENMFWYRQDPGLGLRLIYFSYDVKMKEKGDIPEGYSVSREKKERFSLILESASTNQTSMYLCASAPGGRGFTDTQYFGPGTRLTVL.

This chain links TRBV10-3 with TRBJ1-5; D may be TRBD1 (5 bases). This CDR3 has 14 residues. V shed 3 bases and J shed 5 bases, with 11 bases lying between them. The germline V gene has CDR1 ENHRY and CDR2 SYGVKD. The CDR3 bases are TGTGCCATCAGTGATGGACATGGAGATCAGCCCCAGCATTTT. Residues: CAISDGHGDQPQHF.

The V and J genes are TRBV10-1 and TRBJ2-2; 7 bases agree with TRBD2. The CDR3 contains 16 residues. The trim removed 3 bases at V and 2 bases at J, leaving 6 bases unmatched. Germline assignment: CDR1 WNHNN and CDR2 SYGVQD (reference sequence). CDR3 amino acids: CASSESAGANTGELFF. The CDR3 DNA sequence: TGCGCCAGCAGTGAATCTGCGGGAGCTAACACCGGGGAGCTGTTTTTT.

This clone was seen a few times. The genes are TRBV5-1 and TRBJ2-3; tentative D call: TRBD2 (6 bases). The germline V gene encodes CDR1 SGHRS and CDR2 YFSETQ. This CDR3 is built from 12 residues. V lost 8 bases and J lost 6, with 13 bases in between. The CDR3, as DNA: TGCGCCAGGCAGGAGGGAGTGGATACGCAGTATTTT. This sequence encodes CARQEGVDTQYF. Full variable domain (outside the CDR3, taken from reference TRBV5-1 and TRBJ2-3): KAGVTQTPRYLIKTRGQQVTLSCSPISGHRSVSWYQQTPGQGLQFLFEYFSETQRNKGNFPGRFSGRQFSNSRSEMNVSTLELGDSALYLCARQEGVDTQYFGPGTRLTVL.

This clone has just a few counts. The genes are TRBV4-3 and TRBJ2-1; 8 nucleotides agree with TRBD2. The V and J ends lost 1 base and 8 bases, in that order; junction bases with no gene match: 4. The CDR3 runs 14 residues. Germline assignment: CDR1 LGHNA and CDR2 YSLEER. The CDR3 loop is CASSQGGGIYEQFF. CDR3 in DNA: TGCGCCAGCAGCCAAGGCGGGGGGATCTATGAGCAGTTCTTC.

This sequence joins TRBV5-1 and TRBJ2-2; 7 nucleotides agree with TRBD1. CDR3 length: 15 residues. J was trimmed by 2 bases and V by 4 bases; bases with no gene match: 5. Germline V lookup: CDR1 SGHRS, CDR2 YFSETQ. Here the CDR3 DNA reads TGCGCCAGCAGCACGGGACAGCCCAACACCGGGGAGCTGTTTTTT. Protein: CASSTGQPNTGELFF.

This clone has more than one count but fewer than ten. The chain carries TRBV5-1 and TRBJ2-1; 7 nucleotides match TRBD2. V lost 1 base to trimming and J lost 0 bases; unmatched junction nucleotides: 1. CDR1 and CDR2 from the germline V gene are SGHRS and YFSETQ. The CDR3 covers 15 residues. The CDR3 DNA reads as TGCGCCAGCAGCTTGTGGACTAGCTCCTACAATGAGCAGTTCTTC. It codes for CASSLWTSSYNEQFF.

This chain's CDR3 is CASSGLAGVNGGNEQFF. The CDR3 DNA is TGTGCCAGCAGTGGACTAGCGGGAGTAAATGGTGGCAATGAGCAGTTCTTC. This chain joins TRBV2 and TRBJ2-1; 12 nucleotides line up with TRBD2. The V segment lost 4 bases and the J segment 6 bases; nucleotides outside the gene matches: 10. From germline, CDR1 is SNHLY and CDR2 FYNNEI. The length of the CDR3 is 17 residues.

J is TRBJ2-1 and V is TRBV28; D is perhaps TRBD2 (7 bases). Germline V CDR1 and CDR2: MDHEN, SYDVKM. V dropped 7 bases and J dropped 7 bases, with 14 bases sitting between them. This CDR3 contains 13 residues. DNA for the CDR3: TGTGCCAGCATGGGGGGGGCGCGGAATGAGCAGTTCTTC. This codes for CASMGGARNEQFF.

This clone came up a few times. The rearrangement links TRBV19 to TRBJ1-5; D perhaps matches TRBD1 (6 bases). Germline assignment: CDR1 LNHDA and CDR2 SQIVND (reference sequence). The CDR3 contains 15 residues. Trimming took 5 bases from V and 4 from J, leaving 15 bases between them. For the CDR3, the DNA is TGTGCCAGTAGTCCCGGAAGGCAGGGGAATCAGCCCCAGCATTTT. Its protein product is CASSPGRQGNQPQHF.

The rearrangement links TRBV2 to TRBJ1-5, with 7 nucleotides matching TRBD1. The J segment lost 4 bases and the V segment lost 6 bases, leaving 9 bases of the junction unmatched. The CDR3 has 15 residues. Looked up from germline, CDR1 is SNHLY and CDR2 is FYNNEI. CDR3 in amino acids: CASRPGQSENQPQHF. CDR3 nucleotides: TGTGCCAGCAGACCGGGACAGTCCGAGAATCAGCCCCAGCATTTT.

This clone was picked up a small number of times. The chain carries TRBV13 and TRBJ2-7; D is undetermined. CDR1 and CDR2 (germline): PRHDT, FYEKMQ (reference sequence). The CDR3 runs 12 residues. The V and J ends lost 5 bases and 7 bases respectively, with 12 bases between them. The CDR3 reads CASSIRAGEQYV. The CDR3 DNA follows: TGTGCCAGCAGCATACGCGCCGGGGAGCAGTACGTC.